These 7 T cell receptor beta chains originate from one sample sequenced in a study of metastatic and nonmetastatic thyroid tumors. Patients underwent thyroid surgery, and none had received any treatment before it. TCRdb reprocessed the PCR reads via MiXCR. The table records more than 13,000 clones, about 25% of them present only once. Sequencing was performed on blood. The receptor set was obtained from a female donor with papillary thyroid cancer or a benign thyroid nodule (not recorded which). Some clones in this sample may be carry-over from other donors' samples.

This clone is judged medium-sized. The chain joins TRBV6-1 to TRBJ1-6; the D gene is possibly TRBD1 (5 bases). The V end was cut by 11 bases, the J end by 3 bases, with 17 bases between. CDR3 length equals 15 residues. Germline V gene data show CDR1 as MNHNS and CDR2 as SASEGT. The CDR3 reads CAHRGRPGYNSPLHF. DNA of the CDR3: TGTGCCCATAGGGGCCGCCCTGGCTATAATTCACCCCTCCACTTT.

This chain joins TRBV20-1 and TRBJ2-2; D possibly matches TRBD1 or TRBD2 (6 bases each). The CDR3 length is 13 residues. Germline assignment: CDR1 DFQATT and CDR2 SNEGSKA (reference sequence). Trimming cost V 6 bases and J 9 bases, with 17 bases left between them. The CDR3 DNA sequence: TGCAGTGCCGAGGGGGGAAGTCGCCGGGAGCTGTTTTTT. This translates into CSAEGGSRRELFF.

By share, this clone counts as medium-sized. The J gene is TRBJ1-6, the V gene TRBV12-3 or TRBV12-4; D uncertain. The CDR3 sequence is 16 residues long. V was shortened by 6 bases and J by 4 bases, with 16 bases between the two germline ends. CDR3 in amino acids: CASSSSNTDYNSPLHF. In DNA form, the CDR3 reads TGTGCCAGCAGCTCTTCGAACACCGATTATAATTCACCCCTCCACTTT.

For the CDR3, the DNA is TGTGCCACCAGTGATTCAGGGGAATATGGCTACACCTTC. Its protein is CATSDSGEYGYTF. The chain is built from TRBV24-1 and TRBJ1-2, with a weak D call TRBD1 (6 bases). The CDR3 has 13 amino acids. Germline V lookup: CDR1 KGHDR, CDR2 SFDVKD. Trimming cost V 2 bases and J 5 bases, with 8 bases left between them.

This clone has ten or more counts. The chain joins TRBV18 to TRBJ2-7, with 10 bases that match TRBD1. The CDR3 contains 15 residues. The ends lost 6 bases at V and 3 bases at J; junction bases unmatched: 8. Germline V gene sequence: CDR1 KGHSH, CDR2 LQKENI. Here the CDR3 DNA reads TGTGCCAGCTCGCCCGGGGACAGGGGCTACTACGAGCAGTACTTC. Protein product: CASSPGDRGYYEQYF.

The chain couples TRBV5-1 to TRBJ1-1; D remains unclear. This CDR3 comprises 13 residues. The V and J ends lost 0 bases and 12 bases respectively, with 15 bases between them. The germline V gene encodes CDR1 SGHRS and CDR2 YFSETQ. CDR3 sequence: CASSLEVGRETFF. In nucleotides, the CDR3 is TGCGCCAGCAGCTTGGAGGTTGGCCGGGAAACTTTCTTT.

This clone was counted at least ten times. The chain has TRBV9 and TRBJ1-2, with 7 bases lining up with TRBD1. Unmatched junction bases numbered 10, after V lost 4 bases and J lost 4 bases. Germline CDR1 SGDLS, CDR2 YYNGEE. This CDR3 contains 15 residues. CDR3 DNA sequence: TGTGCCAGCAGCCCACGACAGGGAGACCCCTATGGCTACACCTTC. It translates to CASSPRQGDPYGYTF.